The T cell receptor beta chain described here comes from a study of cytomegalovirus exposure and HLA in healthy donors. Primers included in the PCR were 60 Vbeta and 13 Jbeta primers. The assay was immunoSEQ multiplex PCR, and TCRdb's table has in-frame clones only and misses some. The sample holds 120,000 or so clones, 80% to 85% seen once. Of note for this clone: The antigen is unknown.

Findings of the study overall: An apparent linkage of common viral pathogens to several of the most significant clusters emerged in a later analysis. Beyond CMV serostatus, there was no information to go on about immune exposure.

The J segment lost 6 bases and the V segment lost 6 bases, leaving 5 bases of the junction unmatched. CDR1 SGHTA and CDR2 FQGNSA come from the germline V gene. The CDR3 runs to 15 residues. The sequenced material came from PBMCs. The origin of this receptor is a human donor in good health. V usage is TRBV7-2 and J usage is TRBJ2-1, with TRBD2 matching over 13 bases. In nucleotides, the CDR3 is TGTGCCAGCAGACAGACTAGCGGGGGGTTCAATGAGCAGTTCTTC. Translating it yields CASRQTSGGFNEQFF.